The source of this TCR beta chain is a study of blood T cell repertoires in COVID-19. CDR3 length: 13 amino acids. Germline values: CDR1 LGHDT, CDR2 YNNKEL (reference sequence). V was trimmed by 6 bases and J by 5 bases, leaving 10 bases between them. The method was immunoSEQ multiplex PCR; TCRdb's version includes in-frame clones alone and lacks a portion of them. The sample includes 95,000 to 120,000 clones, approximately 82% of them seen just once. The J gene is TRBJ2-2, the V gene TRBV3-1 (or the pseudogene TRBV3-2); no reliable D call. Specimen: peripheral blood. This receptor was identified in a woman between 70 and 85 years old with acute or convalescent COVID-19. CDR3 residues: CASRAYETGELFF. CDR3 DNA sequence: TGTGCCAGCAGAGCTTACGAGACCGGGGAGCTGTTTTTT.